Following are 20 T cell receptor beta chains from one sample sequenced in a study. Each CDR3 protein gets one entry after TCRdb re-called the 5' RACE reads with MiXCR. The sample lists some 62,000 distinct CDR3 sequences; 30% were seen once. Sequencing was carried out using tumor-infiltrating naive CD4+ T cells sorted from the breast tumor. Subset specified: naive CD4+ T cells, CD4+CD45RA+CD25-. Every receptor here comes from a female donor with breast cancer.

This clonotype occurred a few times. The gene calls are TRBV9 and TRBJ2-1, with TRBD1 matching over 11 bases. The CDR3 runs to 15 residues. Germline loops: CDR1 SGDLS, CDR2 YYNGEE. V lost 4 bases and J lost 7; bases outside the gene matches: 7. CDR3 sequence: CASSPRTGGGNEQFF. CDR3 DNA: TGTGCCAGCAGCCCCAGGACAGGGGGCGGAAATGAGCAGTTCTTC.

This chain uses TRBV6-2 or TRBV6-3 with TRBJ1-5, with D unresolved. Germline CDR1 is MNHEY and CDR2 is SVGEGT. CDR3 size: 13 residues. V lost 9 bases to trimming and J lost 2 bases, with 11 bases between them. As DNA, the CDR3 is TGTGCCAGTCTCGCCCAGGGCAATCAGCCCCAGCATTTT. It translates to CASLAQGNQPQHF.

The rearrangement links TRBV5-1 to TRBJ2-7; no clear D. V was trimmed by 4 bases and J by 3 bases, leaving 17 bases between them. Germline CDR1 SGHRS, CDR2 YFSETQ. The CDR3 is made up of 15 amino acids. The CDR3 spells CASSPSAFLDYEQYF. Here the CDR3 DNA reads TGCGCCAGCAGCCCGTCGGCATTTTTGGACTACGAGCAGTACTTC. Using reference TRBV5-1 and TRBJ2-7 for the parts outside the CDR3, the full variable domain is KAGVTQTPRYLIKTRGQQVTLSCSPISGHRSVSWYQQTPGQGLQFLFEYFSETQRNKGNFPGRFSGRQFSNSRSEMNVSTLELGDSALYLCASSPSAFLDYEQYFGPGTRLTVT.

As regards this clonotype: With a much larger clone just one base away, this may be a read error. Here the CDR3 DNA reads TGCAGTGTAGGTGATTGGATTGCTGAAGCTTTCTTT. Protein product: CSVGDWIAEAFF. V usage is TRBV20-1 and J usage is TRBJ1-1; D gene ambiguous. CDR3 length: 12 residues. V lost 7 bases and J lost 6, with 15 bases in between. The germline CDR1 and CDR2 sequences are DFQATT and SNEGSKA (reference sequence).

The sample holds a few counts of this clonotype. V is TRBV5-1 and J is TRBJ1-3, with D unresolved. The CDR3 is 13 residues long. Trimming shortened V by 7 bases and J by 0 bases, and 8 bases separated the two germline ends. CDR1 is SGHRS and CDR2 is YFSETQ in the germline V gene. For the CDR3, the DNA is TGCGCCAGCCAAGACACCTCTGGAAACACCATATATTTT. Translated: CASQDTSGNTIYF.

This clonotype showed up many times. The chain joins TRBV11-3 to TRBJ1-6; D might be TRBD1 (5 bases). The CDR3 is 14 residues long. Between the trimmed V and J ends, which lost 2 bases and 10 bases, there was a span of 12 bases. The germline CDR1 and CDR2 sequences are SGHNT and YENEEA. The CDR3 sequence: CASSLTGYGSPLHF. CDR3 nucleotides: TGTGCCAGCAGCTTAACAGGTTATGGGTCACCCCTCCACTTT.

The table lists this clonotype with many counts. The chain recombines TRBV2 with TRBJ2-2; D is tentatively TRBD1 or TRBD2 (5 bases each). The V gene lost 6 bases and the J gene lost 1 base, with 9 bases spanning the gap. Looked up from germline, CDR1 is SNHLY and CDR2 is FYNNEI. The CDR3 runs 14 residues. This chain's CDR3 is CASRGPLNTGELFF. The CDR3, as DNA: TGTGCCAGCAGGGGACCCCTGAACACCGGGGAGCTGTTTTTT.

The chain recombines TRBV4-2 with TRBJ1-1; 9 positions match TRBD1. This CDR3 comprises 16 residues. V gave up 4 bases and J gave up 7 bases; unmatched junction bases: 13. Germline V gene sequence: CDR1 LGHNA, CDR2 YNFKEQ. The CDR3 here is CASSLGTGSRVSEAFF. In DNA form, the CDR3 reads TGTGCCAGCAGCCTGGGGACAGGGTCCCGGGTGAGTGAAGCTTTCTTT.

The V gene is TRBV6-2 or TRBV6-3, the J gene TRBJ1-4; no reliable D call. V was clipped by 2 bases and J by 8 bases, with 6 bases between them. The V gene's germline CDR1 is MNHEY and CDR2 SVGEGT. This CDR3 has 12 amino acids. The CDR3 here is CASSYLQEKLFF. CDR3 sequence (DNA): TGTGCCAGCAGTTACCTGCAAGAAAAACTGTTTTTT.

The CDR3 DNA reads as TGTGCCTGGAGTGTAGGCCCACATCAGCCCCAGCATTTT. This sequence encodes CAWSVGPHQPQHF. The chain carries TRBV30 and TRBJ1-5; no clear D gene. The germline CDR1 and CDR2 sequences are GTSNPN and SVGIG (reference sequence). V lost 0 bases and J lost 5, with 8 bases in between. The CDR3 sequence is 13 residues long. The whole variable domain, remainder taken from reference TRBV30 and TRBJ1-5, is SQTIHQWPATLVQPVGSPLSLECTVEGTSNPNLYWYRQAAGRGLQLLFYSVGIGQISSEVPQNLSASRPQDRQFILSSKKLLLSDSGFYLCAWSVGPHQPQHFGDGTRLSIL.

This clonotype has just a few counts. The chain couples TRBV5-1 to TRBJ1-1; D perhaps matches TRBD1 (5 bases). This CDR3 is 15 amino acids long. Looked up from germline, CDR1 is SGHRS and CDR2 is YFSETQ. Trimming took 3 bases from V and 2 from J, leaving 14 bases between them. The CDR3 DNA reads TGCGCCAGCAGCTGGGAATCGACAGCCAACACTGAAGCTTTCTTT. As protein: CASSWESTANTEAFF. The full variable domain, completed using reference TRBV5-1 and TRBJ1-1, is KAGVTQTPRYLIKTRGQQVTLSCSPISGHRSVSWYQQTPGQGLQFLFEYFSETQRNKGNFPGRFSGRQFSNSRSEMNVSTLELGDSALYLCASSWESTANTEAFFGQGTRLTVV.

J is TRBJ1-5 and V is TRBV10-3, with D perhaps TRBD1 (5 bases). V was cut by 0 bases and J by 8 bases, with 14 bases left in between. Germline CDR1 is ENHRY and CDR2 is SYGVKD. This CDR3 has 15 residues. CDR3 DNA: TGTGCCATCAGTGAGTCAGGAGGGGAAAGTGAGCCCCAGCATTTT. It codes for CAISESGGESEPQHF.

This clonotype has more than one count but fewer than ten. The chain couples TRBV20-1 to TRBJ2-7; TRBD2 aligns across 11 bases. V gave up 4 bases and J gave up 3 bases; unmatched junction bases: 8. Germline lookup yields CDR1 DFQATT and CDR2 SNEGSKA (reference sequence). The CDR3 sequence is 15 residues long. CDR3 nucleotide sequence: TGCAGTGCTACCCCCGGGACTAGCGGCCACTACGAGCAGTACTTC. This translates into CSATPGTSGHYEQYF.

With respect to this clonotype: This CDR3 fails to terminate in the conserved phenylalanine or tryptophan, so it likely reflects a read error. The genes are TRBV12-3 or TRBV12-4 and TRBJ2-5; 8 bases align to TRBD1. V shed 5 bases, J shed 5 bases, and the junction held 7 bases outside the gene matches. This CDR3 has 14 residues. The CDR3 sequence: CASSTHRGRETQYL. CDR3 in DNA: TGTGCCAGCAGTACGCACAGGGGGAGGGAGACCCAGTACCTC.

This clonotype was observed a few times. The gene calls are TRBV7-9 and TRBJ2-7; possibly TRBD1 for D (6 bases). The V end lost 5 bases, the J end lost 0 bases, and 11 bases lay between the germline ends. The CDR3 contains 14 residues. Germline-derived CDR1 and CDR2 are SEHNR and FQNEAQ (reference sequence). As DNA, the CDR3 is TGTGCCAGCAGCCCAAGGACAGCCTCCTACGAGCAGTACTTC. Translation: CASSPRTASYEQYF.

Remarks on this clonotype: Possible read error: a much larger clone is one base away. The V and J genes are TRBV7-9 and TRBJ1-4; a possible D gene is TRBD1 (5 bases). The CDR3 has 14 residues. Germline V CDR1 and CDR2: SEHNR, FQNEAQ (reference sequence). The chain's CDR3 is CANSWGDRGEKLFF. The CDR3 DNA follows: TGTGCCAACAGCTGGGGGGACCGGGGTGAAAAACTGTTTTTT.

The chain links TRBV25-1 to TRBJ2-5; 7 positions match TRBD2. The germline CDR1 and CDR2 sequences are MGHDK and SYGVNS. This CDR3 is built from 16 residues. The trim removed 3 bases at V and 3 bases at J, leaving 10 bases unmatched. The CDR3 region is CASSDVGGPSEETQYF. The CDR3 region has the DNA TGTGCCAGCAGTGATGTGGGAGGGCCCTCAGAAGAGACCCAGTACTTC.

This clonotype was detected ten times or more. This chain joins TRBV30 and TRBJ1-4; 7 bases align to TRBD1. Trimming took 3 bases from V and 8 from J; bases not matched to a gene: 9. The CDR3 spans 14 residues. Germline V gene data show CDR1 as GTSNPN and CDR2 as SVGIG (reference sequence). The CDR3 loop is CAWSHDRVKEKLFF. CDR3 coding DNA: TGTGCCTGGAGCCATGACAGGGTTAAAGAAAAACTGTTTTTT.

The V gene is TRBV11-2, the J gene TRBJ2-7; no firm D call. In germline, CDR1 is SGHAT, CDR2 FQNNGV. This CDR3 contains 15 residues. Deletions cut 3 bases from V and 1 base from J, with 13 bases between. The CDR3 DNA sequence: TGTGCCAGCAGCTTGGTCGGCTTGGGGTCCTACGAGCAGTACTTC. Translating it yields CASSLVGLGSYEQYF.

This clonotype has only a few counts. The J gene is TRBJ2-1, the V gene TRBV6-1; 8 nucleotides align to TRBD2. V shed 7 bases, J shed 0 bases, and the junction held 2 bases outside the gene matches. This CDR3 has 14 amino acids. CDR1 is MNHNS and CDR2 is SASEGT in the germline V gene. The CDR3 DNA reads TGTGCCAGCATTGCGGGGGGCTCCTACAATGAGCAGTTCTTC. As protein: CASIAGGSYNEQFF.